The TCR beta chain under discussion was sequenced for a study of T cells and Merkel cell carcinoma outcomes. The study's findings and limits: Merkel cell carcinoma outcomes were reportedly predicted by repertoire and T-cell density.

Comment on this clone: The antigen is not known.

The CDR3 totals 15 residues. Trimming removed 4 bases from V and 3 bases from J, with 16 bases in between. Germline CDR1 is MDHEN and CDR2 is SYDVKM. Clones were read by immunoSEQ multiplex PCR, and TCRdb kept only the in-frame ones, dropping some. The sample gives more than 6,000 clones, 70% to 75% of which show up once; around 15% is in the top ten. The sequence was collected from a human donor with Merkel cell carcinoma. Some clones in this sample may be carry-over from other donors' samples. The chain combines TRBV28 with TRBJ2-7; the D gene could be TRBD1 or TRBD2 (5 bases each). Sequencing used tumor tissue from Merkel cell carcinoma. CDR3 sequence (DNA): TGTGCCAGCAGTTCCTCCCGACTGGGGGTCTACGAGCAGTACTTC. This translates into CASSSSRLGVYEQYF.